This record concerns one TCR beta chain sequence. Germline V gene data show CDR1 as SGHDT and CDR2 as YYEEEE. The length of the CDR3 is 17 residues. V gave up 4 bases and J gave up 1 base, with 20 bases separating them. The data derive from a study of CD8 T cells in Susac syndrome. Random-hexamer reverse transcription was applied to about 0.5 to 1 ug RNA. TCRdb reprocessed the immunoSEQ multiplex PCR reads via MiXCR and lists one record per CDR3 protein. The sample has approximately 130,000 distinct CDR3 sequences, around nine tenths seen once; the top ten hold roughly 0.25%. The sequencing sample was made of CD8+ T cells from PBMCs. The receptor was isolated from a human donor with multiple sclerosis. The chain recombines TRBV5-6 with TRBJ2-5; weak D call: TRBD2 (6 bases). DNA of the CDR3: TGTGCCAGCAGCCCCTTAGGAGGGATCGAACTCCAAGAGACCCAGTACTTC. This encodes CASSPLGGIELQETQYF.